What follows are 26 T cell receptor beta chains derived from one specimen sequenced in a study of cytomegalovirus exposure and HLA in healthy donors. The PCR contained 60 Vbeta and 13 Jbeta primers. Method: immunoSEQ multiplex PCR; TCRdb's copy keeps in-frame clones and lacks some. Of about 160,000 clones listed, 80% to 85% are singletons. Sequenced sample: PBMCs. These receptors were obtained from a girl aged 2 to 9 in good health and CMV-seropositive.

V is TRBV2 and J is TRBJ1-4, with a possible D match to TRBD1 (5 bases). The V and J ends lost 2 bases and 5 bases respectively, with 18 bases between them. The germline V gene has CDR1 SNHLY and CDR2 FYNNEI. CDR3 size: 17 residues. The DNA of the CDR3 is TGTGCCAGCAGTGAAAGACCTCGCAGGGATCTAAATGAAAAACTGTTTTTT. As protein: CASSERPRRDLNEKLFF.

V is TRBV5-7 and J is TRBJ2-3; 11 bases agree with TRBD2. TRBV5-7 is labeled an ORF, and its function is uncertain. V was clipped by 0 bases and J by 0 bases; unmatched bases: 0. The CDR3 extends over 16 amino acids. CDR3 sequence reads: CASSLGTSGSTDTQYF. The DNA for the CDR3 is TGTGCCAGCAGCTTGGGGACTAGCGGGAGCACAGATACGCAGTATTTT.

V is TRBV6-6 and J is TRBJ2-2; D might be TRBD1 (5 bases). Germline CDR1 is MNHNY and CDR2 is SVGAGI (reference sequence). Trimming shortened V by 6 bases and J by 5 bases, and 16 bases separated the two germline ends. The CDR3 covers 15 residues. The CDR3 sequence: CASRGAIRSTGELFF. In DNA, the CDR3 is TGTGCCAGCAGAGGGGCTATCCGAAGTACCGGGGAGCTGTTTTTT.

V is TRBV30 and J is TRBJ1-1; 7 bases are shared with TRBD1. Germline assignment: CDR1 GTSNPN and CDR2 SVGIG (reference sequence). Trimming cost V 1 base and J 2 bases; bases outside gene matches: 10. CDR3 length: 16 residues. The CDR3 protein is CAWSGGRGFRNTEAFF. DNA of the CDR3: TGTGCCTGGAGTGGGGGCAGGGGGTTTCGAAACACTGAAGCTTTCTTT.

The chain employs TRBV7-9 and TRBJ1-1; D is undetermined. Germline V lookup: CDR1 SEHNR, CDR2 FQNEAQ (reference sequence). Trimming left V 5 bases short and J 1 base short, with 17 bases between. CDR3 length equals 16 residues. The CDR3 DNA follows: TGTGCCAGCAGCCGATCCGATTACGGGGAGAACACTGAAGCTTTCTTT. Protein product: CASSRSDYGENTEAFF.

As DNA, the CDR3 is TGTGCCAGCAGTTACTCTACCCAGGGAACGCAGTATTTT. This encodes CASSYSTQGTQYF. The chain employs TRBV6-5 and TRBJ2-3; TRBD1 is a possible D gene (5 bases). Germline V gene data show CDR1 as MNHEY and CDR2 as SVGAGI. Trimming stripped 0 bases from V and 9 bases from J, with 10 bases between. The CDR3 covers 13 residues.

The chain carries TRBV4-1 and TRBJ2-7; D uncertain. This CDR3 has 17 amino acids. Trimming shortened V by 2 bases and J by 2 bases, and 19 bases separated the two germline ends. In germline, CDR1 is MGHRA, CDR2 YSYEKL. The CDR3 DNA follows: TGCGCCAGCAGCCAAAATCCCCCCTCCGAGGCAACCTACGAGCAGTACTTC. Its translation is CASSQNPPSEATYEQYF.

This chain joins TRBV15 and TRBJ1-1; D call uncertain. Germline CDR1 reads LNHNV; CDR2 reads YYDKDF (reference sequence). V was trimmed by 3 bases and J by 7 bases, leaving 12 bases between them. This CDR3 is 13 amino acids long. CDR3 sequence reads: CATSRRGVGEAFF. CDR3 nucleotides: TGTGCCACCAGCAGGCGTGGAGTAGGTGAAGCTTTCTTT.

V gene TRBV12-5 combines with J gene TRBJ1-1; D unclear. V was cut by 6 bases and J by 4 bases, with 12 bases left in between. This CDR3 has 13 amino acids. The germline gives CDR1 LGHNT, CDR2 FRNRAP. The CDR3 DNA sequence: TGTGCTAGTGGAGCCGCATACTCCACTGAAGCTTTCTTT. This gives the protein CASGAAYSTEAFF.

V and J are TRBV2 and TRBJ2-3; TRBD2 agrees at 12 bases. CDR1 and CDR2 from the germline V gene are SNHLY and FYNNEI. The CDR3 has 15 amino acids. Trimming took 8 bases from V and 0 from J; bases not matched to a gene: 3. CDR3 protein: CASCLAGGSTDTQYF. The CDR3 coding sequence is TGTGCCAGCTGCCTAGCGGGGGGGAGCACAGATACGCAGTATTTT.

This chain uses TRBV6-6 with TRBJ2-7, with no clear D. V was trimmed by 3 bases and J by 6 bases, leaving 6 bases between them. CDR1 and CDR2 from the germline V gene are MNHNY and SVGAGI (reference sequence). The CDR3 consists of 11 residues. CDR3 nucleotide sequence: TGTGCCAGCAGTTATAACGGCGAGCAGTACTTC. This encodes CASSYNGEQYF.

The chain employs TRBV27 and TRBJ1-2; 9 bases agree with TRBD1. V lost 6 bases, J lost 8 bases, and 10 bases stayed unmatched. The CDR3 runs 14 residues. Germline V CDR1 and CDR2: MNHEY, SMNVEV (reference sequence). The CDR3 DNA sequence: TGTGCCAGCAGACTTACAGGGGGCGAGTCAGGCTACACCTTC. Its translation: CASRLTGGESGYTF.

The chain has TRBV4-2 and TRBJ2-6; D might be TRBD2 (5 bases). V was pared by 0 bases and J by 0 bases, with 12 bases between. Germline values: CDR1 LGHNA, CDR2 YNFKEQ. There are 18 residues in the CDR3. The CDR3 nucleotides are TGTGCCAGCAGCCAAGATGAGGACTCGAGCTCTGGGGCCAACGTCCTGACTTTC. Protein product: CASSQDEDSSSGANVLTF.

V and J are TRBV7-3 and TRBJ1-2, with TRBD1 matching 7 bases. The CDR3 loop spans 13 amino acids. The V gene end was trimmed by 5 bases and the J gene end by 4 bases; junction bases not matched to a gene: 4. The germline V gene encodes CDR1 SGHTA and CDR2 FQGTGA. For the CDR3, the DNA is TGTGCCAGCAGCCGGGACAGCCTCTATGGCTACACCTTC. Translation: CASSRDSLYGYTF.

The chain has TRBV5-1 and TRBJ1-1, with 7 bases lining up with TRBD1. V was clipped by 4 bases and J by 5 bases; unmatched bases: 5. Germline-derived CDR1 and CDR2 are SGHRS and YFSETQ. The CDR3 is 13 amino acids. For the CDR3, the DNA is TGCGCCAGCAGCGAGGGGGCGGGAACTGAAGCTTTCTTT. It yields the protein CASSEGAGTEAFF. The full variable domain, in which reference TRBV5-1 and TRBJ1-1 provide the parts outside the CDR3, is KAGVTQTPRYLIKTRGQQVTLSCSPISGHRSVSWYQQTPGQGLQFLFEYFSETQRNKGNFPGRFSGRQFSNSRSEMNVSTLELGDSALYLCASSEGAGTEAFFGQGTRLTVV.

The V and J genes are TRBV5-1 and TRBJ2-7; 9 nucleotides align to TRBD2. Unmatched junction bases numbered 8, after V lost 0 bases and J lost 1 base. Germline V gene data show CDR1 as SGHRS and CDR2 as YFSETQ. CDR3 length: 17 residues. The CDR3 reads CASSLVPSGAKSYEQYF. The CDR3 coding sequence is TGCGCCAGCAGCTTGGTGCCTAGCGGGGCGAAGTCCTACGAGCAGTACTTC.

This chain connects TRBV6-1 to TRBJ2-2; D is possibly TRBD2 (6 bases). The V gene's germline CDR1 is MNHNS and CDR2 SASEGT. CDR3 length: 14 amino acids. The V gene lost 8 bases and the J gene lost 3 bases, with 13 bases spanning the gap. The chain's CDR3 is CASEAGLDTGELFF. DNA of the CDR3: TGTGCCAGCGAGGCGGGACTCGACACCGGGGAGCTGTTTTTT.

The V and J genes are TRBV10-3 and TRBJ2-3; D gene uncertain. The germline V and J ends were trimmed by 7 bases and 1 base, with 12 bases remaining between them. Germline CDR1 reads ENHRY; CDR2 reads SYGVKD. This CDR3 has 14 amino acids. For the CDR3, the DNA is TGTGCCATCAAGCCTAATATCGGCACAGATACGCAGTATTTT. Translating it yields CAIKPNIGTDTQYF.

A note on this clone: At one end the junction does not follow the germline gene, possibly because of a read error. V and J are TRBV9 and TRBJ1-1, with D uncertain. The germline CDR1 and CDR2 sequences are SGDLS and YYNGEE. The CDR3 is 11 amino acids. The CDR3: CASSALGRFSF. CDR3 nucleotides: TGTGCCAGCAGCGCCCTGGGGAGGTTCTCCTTT.

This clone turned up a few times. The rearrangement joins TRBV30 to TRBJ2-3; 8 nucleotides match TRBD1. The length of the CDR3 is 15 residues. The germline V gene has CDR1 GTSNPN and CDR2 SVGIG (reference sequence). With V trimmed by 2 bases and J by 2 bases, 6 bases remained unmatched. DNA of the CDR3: TGTGCCTGGAGTCCCTGGACAGGGTTCACAGATACGCAGTATTTT. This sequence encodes CAWSPWTGFTDTQYF.

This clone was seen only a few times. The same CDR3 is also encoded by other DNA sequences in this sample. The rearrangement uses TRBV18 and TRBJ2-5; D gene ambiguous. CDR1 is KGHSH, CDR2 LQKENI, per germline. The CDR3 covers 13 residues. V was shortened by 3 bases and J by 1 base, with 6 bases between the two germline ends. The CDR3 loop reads CASSPTTQETQYF. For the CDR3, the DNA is TGTGCCAGCTCACCTACTACCCAAGAGACCCAGTACTTC.

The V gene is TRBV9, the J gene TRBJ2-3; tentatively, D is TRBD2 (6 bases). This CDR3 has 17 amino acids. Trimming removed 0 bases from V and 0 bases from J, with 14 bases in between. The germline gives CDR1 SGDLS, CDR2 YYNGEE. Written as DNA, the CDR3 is TGTGCCAGCAGCGTAGAAGGTAGCGGAACTAGCACAGATACGCAGTATTTT. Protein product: CASSVEGSGTSTDTQYF.

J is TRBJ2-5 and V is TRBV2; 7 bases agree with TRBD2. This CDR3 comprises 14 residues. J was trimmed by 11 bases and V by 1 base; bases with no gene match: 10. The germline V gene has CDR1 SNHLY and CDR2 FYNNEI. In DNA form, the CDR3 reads TGTGCCAGCAGTGAAGAGGGCGGGAGTAATAGGCAGTACTTC. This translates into CASSEEGGSNRQYF.

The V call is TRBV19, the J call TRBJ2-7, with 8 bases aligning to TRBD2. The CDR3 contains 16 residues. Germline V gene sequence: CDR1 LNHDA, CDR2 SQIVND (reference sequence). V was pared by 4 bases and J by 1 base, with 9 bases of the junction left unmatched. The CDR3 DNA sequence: TGTGCCAGTAGTAGGGGAGCGACTAGCGAGTCCTACGAGCAGTACTTC. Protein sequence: CASSRGATSESYEQYF.

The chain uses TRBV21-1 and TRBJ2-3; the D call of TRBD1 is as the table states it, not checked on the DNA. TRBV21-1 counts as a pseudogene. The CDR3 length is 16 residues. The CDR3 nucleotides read TGTGCCAGCAGGCTGTTACAGGAGCCAAGCACAGATACGCAGTATTTT. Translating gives CASRLLQEPSTDTQYF.

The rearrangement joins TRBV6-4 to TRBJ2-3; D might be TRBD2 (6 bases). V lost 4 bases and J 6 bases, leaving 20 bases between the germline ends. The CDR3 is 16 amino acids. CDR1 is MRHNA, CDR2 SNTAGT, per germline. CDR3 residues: CASSATPGEGRDTQYF. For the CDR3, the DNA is TGTGCCAGCAGTGCCACACCGGGAGAGGGCCGCGATACGCAGTATTTT.